What follows describes a single TCR beta chain. This sample was taken from a study of neoadjuvant anti-PD-1 for oral cavity cancer. Across the whole study: Patients without progression got a fourth dose around day 43.

Data came from immunoSEQ multiplex PCR; TCRdb stores just in-frame clones and leaves some out. The sample has around 13,000 clones; around three quarters are singletons. This CDR3 is built from 12 residues. Germline V gene sequence: CDR1 SGHNT, CDR2 YENEEA. V was trimmed by 0 bases and J by 3 bases, leaving 3 bases between them. The sequence came from a person between 35 and 79 years old with oral cavity squamous cell carcinoma. V usage is TRBV11-3 and J usage is TRBJ2-7; D call uncertain. The sequencing here drew on PBMCs, taken before nivolumab (anti-PD-1) treatment. The CDR3 protein is CASSLDGYEQYF. CDR3 sequence (DNA): TGTGCCAGCAGCTTAGATGGCTACGAGCAGTACTTC.